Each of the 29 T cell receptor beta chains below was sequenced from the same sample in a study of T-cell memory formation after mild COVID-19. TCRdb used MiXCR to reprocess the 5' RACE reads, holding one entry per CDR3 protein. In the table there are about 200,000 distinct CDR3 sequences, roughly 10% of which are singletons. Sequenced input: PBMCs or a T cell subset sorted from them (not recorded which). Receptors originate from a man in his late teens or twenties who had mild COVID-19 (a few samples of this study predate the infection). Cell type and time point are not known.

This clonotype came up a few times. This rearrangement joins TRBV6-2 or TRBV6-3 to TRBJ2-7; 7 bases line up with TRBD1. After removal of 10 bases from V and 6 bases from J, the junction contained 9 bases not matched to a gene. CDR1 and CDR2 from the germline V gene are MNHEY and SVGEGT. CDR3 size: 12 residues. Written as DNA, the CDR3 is TGTGCCACCCAGGAGGCAGGGGGCGAGCAGTACGTC. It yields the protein CATQEAGGEQYV.

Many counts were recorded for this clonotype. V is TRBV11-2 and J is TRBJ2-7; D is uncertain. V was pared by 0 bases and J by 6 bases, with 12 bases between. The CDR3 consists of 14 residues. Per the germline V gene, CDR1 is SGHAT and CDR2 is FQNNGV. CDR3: CASSLDRLSPEQYF. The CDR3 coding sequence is TGTGCCAGCAGCTTAGATAGGTTATCGCCCGAGCAGTACTTC.

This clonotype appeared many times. Here the CDR3 DNA reads TGTGCCAGCAGCTCTCAGGATTCACCCCTCCACTTT. Translation: CASSSQDSPLHF. The chain joins TRBV7-9 to TRBJ1-6; D gene ambiguous. The CDR3 consists of 12 residues. Looked up from germline, CDR1 is SEHNR and CDR2 is FQNEAQ (reference sequence). Trimming took off 4 bases at V and 8 bases at J, with 6 bases between the two ends.

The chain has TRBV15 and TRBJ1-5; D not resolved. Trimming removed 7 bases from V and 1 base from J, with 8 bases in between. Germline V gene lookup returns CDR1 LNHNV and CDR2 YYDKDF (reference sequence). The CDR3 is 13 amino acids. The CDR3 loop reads CATNGRSNQPQHF. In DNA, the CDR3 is TGTGCCACCAACGGGAGAAGCAATCAGCCCCAGCATTTT. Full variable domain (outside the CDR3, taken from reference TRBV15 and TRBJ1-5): DAMVIQNPRYQVTQFGKPVTLSCSQTLNHNVMYWYQQKSSQAPKLLFHYYDKDFNNEADTPDNFQSRRPNTSFCFLDIRSPGLGDTAMYLCATNGRSNQPQHFGDGTRLSIL.

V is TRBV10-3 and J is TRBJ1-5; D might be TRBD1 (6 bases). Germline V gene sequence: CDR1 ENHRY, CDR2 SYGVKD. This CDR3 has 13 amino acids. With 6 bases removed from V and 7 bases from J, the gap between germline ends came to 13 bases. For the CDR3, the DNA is TGTGCCATCAGGCCAGAGGGGGGGCAGCCCCAGCATTTT. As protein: CAIRPEGGQPQHF.

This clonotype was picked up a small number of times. CDR3 bases: TGTGCCAGCACTTGGGCACAGACTAATAATTCACCCCTCCACTTT. Protein sequence: CASTWAQTNNSPLHF. The chain employs TRBV12-3 or TRBV12-4 and TRBJ1-6; the D is unclear. With 7 bases removed from V and 5 bases from J, the gap between germline ends came to 15 bases. This CDR3 spans 15 amino acids.

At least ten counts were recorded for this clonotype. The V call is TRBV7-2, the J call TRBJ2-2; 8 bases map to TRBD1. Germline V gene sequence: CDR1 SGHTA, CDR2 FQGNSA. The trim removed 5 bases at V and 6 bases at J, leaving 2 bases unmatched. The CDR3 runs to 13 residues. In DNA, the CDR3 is TGTGCCAGCAGCGTGGACAGGGCCGGGGAGCTGTTTTTT. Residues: CASSVDRAGELFF.

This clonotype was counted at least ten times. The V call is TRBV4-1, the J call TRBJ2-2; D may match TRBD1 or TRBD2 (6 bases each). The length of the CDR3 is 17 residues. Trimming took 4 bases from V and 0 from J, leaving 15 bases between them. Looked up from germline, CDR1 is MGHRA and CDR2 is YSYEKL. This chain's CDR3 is CASSRILGGPNTGELFF. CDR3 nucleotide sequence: TGCGCCAGCAGCCGTATCCTCGGGGGCCCGAACACCGGGGAGCTGTTTTTT.

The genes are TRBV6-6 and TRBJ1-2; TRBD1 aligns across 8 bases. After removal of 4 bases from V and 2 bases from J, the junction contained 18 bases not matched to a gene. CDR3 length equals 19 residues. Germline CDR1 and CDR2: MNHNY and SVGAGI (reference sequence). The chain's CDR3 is CASSSINGQGAYGNYGYTF. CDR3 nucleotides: TGTGCCAGCAGTTCCATTAACGGACAGGGAGCTTATGGGAACTATGGCTACACCTTC.

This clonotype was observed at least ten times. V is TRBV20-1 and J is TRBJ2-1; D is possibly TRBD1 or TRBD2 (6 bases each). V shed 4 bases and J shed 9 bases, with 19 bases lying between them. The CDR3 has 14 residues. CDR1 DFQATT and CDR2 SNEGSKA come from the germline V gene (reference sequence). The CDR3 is CSATPAKGGIEQFF. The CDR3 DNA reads TGCAGTGCTACCCCTGCGAAGGGGGGCATTGAGCAGTTCTTC.

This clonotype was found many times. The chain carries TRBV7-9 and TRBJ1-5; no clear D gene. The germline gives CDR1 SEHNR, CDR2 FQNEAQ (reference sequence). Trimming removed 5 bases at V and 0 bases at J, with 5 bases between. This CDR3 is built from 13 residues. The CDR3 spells CASSLNSNQPQHF. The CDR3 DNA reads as TGTGCCAGCAGCCTGAATAGCAATCAGCCCCAGCATTTT.

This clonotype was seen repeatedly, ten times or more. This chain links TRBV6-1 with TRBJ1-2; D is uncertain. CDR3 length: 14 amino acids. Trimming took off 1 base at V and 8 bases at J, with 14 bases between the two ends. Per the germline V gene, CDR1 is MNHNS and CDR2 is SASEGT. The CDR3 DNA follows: TGTGCCAGCAGTGAAGGCGCGGGGAGCGGCGGCTACACCTTC. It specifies CASSEGAGSGGYTF.

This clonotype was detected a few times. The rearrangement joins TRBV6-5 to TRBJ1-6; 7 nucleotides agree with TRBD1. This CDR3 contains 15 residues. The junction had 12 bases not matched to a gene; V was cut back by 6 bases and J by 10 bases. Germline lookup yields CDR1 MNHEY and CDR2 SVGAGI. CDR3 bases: TGTGCCAGCAGCTTTACACAGGGGCCCCTATCACCCCTCCACTTT. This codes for CASSFTQGPLSPLHF.

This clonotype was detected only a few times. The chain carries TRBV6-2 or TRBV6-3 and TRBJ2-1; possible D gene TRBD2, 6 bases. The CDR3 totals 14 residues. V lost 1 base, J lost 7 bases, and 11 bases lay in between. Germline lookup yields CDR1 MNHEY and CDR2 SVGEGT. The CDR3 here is CASSYYGGRNEQFF. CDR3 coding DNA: TGTGCCAGCAGTTACTACGGGGGACGGAATGAGCAGTTCTTC.

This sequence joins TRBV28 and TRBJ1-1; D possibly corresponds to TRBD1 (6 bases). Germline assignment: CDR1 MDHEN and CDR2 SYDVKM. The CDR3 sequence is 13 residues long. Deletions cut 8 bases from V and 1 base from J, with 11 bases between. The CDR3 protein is CASEGHTNTEAFF. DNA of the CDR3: TGTGCCAGCGAGGGACACACGAACACTGAAGCTTTCTTT.

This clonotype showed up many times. The CDR3 is CASSYSRGQPQHF. The CDR3 nucleotides are TGTGCCAGCAGTTACTCGCGAGGTCAGCCCCAGCATTTT. The chain has TRBV6-5 and TRBJ1-5; no definite D call. The CDR3 has 13 residues. CDR1 and CDR2 from the germline V gene are MNHEY and SVGAGI. V lost 0 bases, J lost 6 bases, and 6 bases lay in between.

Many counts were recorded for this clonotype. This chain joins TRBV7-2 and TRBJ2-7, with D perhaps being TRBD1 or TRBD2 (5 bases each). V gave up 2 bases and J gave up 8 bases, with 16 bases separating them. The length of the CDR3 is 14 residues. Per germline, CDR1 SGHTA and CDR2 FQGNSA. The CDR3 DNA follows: TGTGCCAGCAGCTTAACAGGTTGGGGGACCCAGCAGTACGTC. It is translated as CASSLTGWGTQQYV.

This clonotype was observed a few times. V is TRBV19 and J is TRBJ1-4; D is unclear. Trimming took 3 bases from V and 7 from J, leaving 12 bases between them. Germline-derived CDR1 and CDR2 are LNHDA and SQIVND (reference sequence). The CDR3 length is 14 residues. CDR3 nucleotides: TGTGCCAGTAGTATGGCCCCCAGGAGTGAAAAACTGTTTTTT. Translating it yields CASSMAPRSEKLFF.

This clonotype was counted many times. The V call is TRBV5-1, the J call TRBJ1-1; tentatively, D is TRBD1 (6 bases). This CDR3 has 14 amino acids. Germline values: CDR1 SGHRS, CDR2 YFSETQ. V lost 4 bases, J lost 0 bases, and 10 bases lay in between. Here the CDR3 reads CASSLGQMNTEAFF. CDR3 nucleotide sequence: TGCGCCAGCAGCCTAGGACAGATGAACACTGAAGCTTTCTTT.

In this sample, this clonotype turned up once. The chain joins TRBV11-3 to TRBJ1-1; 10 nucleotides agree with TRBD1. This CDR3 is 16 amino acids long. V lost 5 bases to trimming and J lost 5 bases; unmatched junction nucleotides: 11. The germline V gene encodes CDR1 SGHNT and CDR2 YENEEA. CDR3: CASSPGTGAGNTEAFF. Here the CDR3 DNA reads TGTGCCAGCAGCCCTGGGACAGGGGCTGGGAATACTGAAGCTTTCTTT.

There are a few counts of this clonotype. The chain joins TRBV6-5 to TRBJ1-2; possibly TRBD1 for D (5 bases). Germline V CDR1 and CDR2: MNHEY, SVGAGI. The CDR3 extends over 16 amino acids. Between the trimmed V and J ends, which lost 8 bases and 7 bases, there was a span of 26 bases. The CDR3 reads CASGAWEQIPGGGYTF. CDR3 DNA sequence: TGTGCCAGCGGGGCGTGGGAACAGATACCCGGGGGTGGCTACACCTTC.

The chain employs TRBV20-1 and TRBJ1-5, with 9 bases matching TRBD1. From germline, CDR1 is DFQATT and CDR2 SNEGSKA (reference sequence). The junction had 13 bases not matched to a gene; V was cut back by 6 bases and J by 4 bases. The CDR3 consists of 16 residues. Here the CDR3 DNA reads TGCAGTGCCCTCTACGCTGGGGACAGGGAAAATCAGCCCCAGCATTTT. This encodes CSALYAGDRENQPQHF.

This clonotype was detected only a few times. The DNA of the CDR3 is TGTGCCAGCGGTCAGAGCTACGAGCAGTACGTC. Residues: CASGQSYEQYV. The V and J genes are TRBV6-2 or TRBV6-3 and TRBJ2-7; unclear D gene. Trimming removed 8 bases at V and 3 bases at J, with 8 bases between. The CDR3 loop spans 11 amino acids. Germline CDR1 and CDR2: MNHEY and SVGEGT.

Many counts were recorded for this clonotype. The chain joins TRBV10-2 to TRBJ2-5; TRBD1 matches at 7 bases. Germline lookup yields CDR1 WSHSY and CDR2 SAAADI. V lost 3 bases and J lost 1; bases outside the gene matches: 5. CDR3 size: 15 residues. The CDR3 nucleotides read TGCGCCAGCAGTGATTTACAGGGGACCCAAGAGACCCAGTACTTC. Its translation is CASSDLQGTQETQYF.

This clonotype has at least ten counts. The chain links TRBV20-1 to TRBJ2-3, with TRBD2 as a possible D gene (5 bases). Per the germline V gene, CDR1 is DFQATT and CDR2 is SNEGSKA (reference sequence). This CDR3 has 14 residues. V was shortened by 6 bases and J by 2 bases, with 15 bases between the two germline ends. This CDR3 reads CSAQGGISTDTQYF. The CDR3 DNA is TGCAGTGCCCAAGGAGGAATTTCCACAGATACGCAGTATTTT.

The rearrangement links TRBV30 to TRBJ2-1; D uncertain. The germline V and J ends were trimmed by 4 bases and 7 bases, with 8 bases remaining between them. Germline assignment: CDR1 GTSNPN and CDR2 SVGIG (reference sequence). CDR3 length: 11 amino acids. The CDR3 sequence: CAWNLRNEQFF. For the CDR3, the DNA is TGTGCCTGGAATTTAAGAAATGAGCAGTTCTTC.

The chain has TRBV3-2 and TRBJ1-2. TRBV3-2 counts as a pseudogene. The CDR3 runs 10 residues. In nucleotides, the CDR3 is TGTGCCAGCAGCCACGGAGGCTACACCTTC. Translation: CASSHGGYTF.

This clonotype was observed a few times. CDR3: CASSTQQFSSYEQYV. The CDR3 region has the DNA TGTGCCAGCAGTACCCAACAGTTCAGCTCCTACGAGCAGTACGTC. The J gene is TRBJ2-7, the V gene TRBV27; D gene ambiguous. CDR3 length: 15 residues. Germline CDR1 and CDR2: MNHEY and SMNVEV (reference sequence). Trimming removed 5 bases at V and 0 bases at J, with 14 bases between.

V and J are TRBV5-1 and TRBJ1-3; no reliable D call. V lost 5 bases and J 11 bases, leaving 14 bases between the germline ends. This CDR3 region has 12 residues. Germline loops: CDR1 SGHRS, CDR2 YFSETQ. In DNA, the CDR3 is TGCGCCAGCAGGAACCTGGGAGAGGCCATATATTTT. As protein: CASRNLGEAIYF.